The T cell receptor beta chain under discussion was sequenced for a study of metastatic and nonmetastatic thyroid tumors. Study-wide points: As reported, TCR beta diversity in blood and tumor was significantly higher in malignant thyroid tumors than in benign nodules.

Turning to this clone: Its antigen is undetermined.

No treatment had been given to any patient before thyroid surgery. Using MiXCR, TCRdb re-called clones from the PCR reads. The data show roughly 48,000 clones, with approximately 20% seen just once and about 3.8% held by the top ten. Trimming shortened V by 0 bases and J by 6 bases, and 13 bases separated the two germline ends. The CDR3 spans 16 residues. Germline assignment: CDR1 SGHNT and CDR2 YYREEE (reference sequence). The sample taken for sequencing was blood. The rearrangement uses TRBV5-4 and TRBJ1-6, with D uncertain. The receptor was derived from a male donor with papillary thyroid cancer or a benign thyroid nodule (not recorded which). Some clones in this sample may be carry-over from other donors' samples. The CDR3 spells CASSLAGLGLNSPLHF. The CDR3 coding sequence is TGTGCCAGCAGCTTGGCCGGGTTGGGCCTTAATTCACCCCTCCACTTT.